This T cell receptor (beta chain) was identified in a study of vaccination and CD4 T cells after COVID-19. Study-wide background: Two of the convalescents were Hispanic, and convalescents were six males and four females. Study-wide results and limits: Among those convalescent, a median around 87% of reactive clones emerged solely post-vaccination.

Researchers used the Oncomine TCR Beta short-read assay to sequence DNA from cultured CD4+ T cells. The source of extracted genomic DNA was cultured CD4+ T cells. TCRdb re-derived calls from the PCR reads in MiXCR, one entry per CDR3 protein. This repertoire shows about 7,800 distinct CDR3 sequences, 60% found once; its top ten account for 25% to 40%. Treatment: approximately 10-day PBMC culture with coronavirus spike peptide pools or control peptides (ViraFEST assay). The positive PCR dates, which preceded the US Alpha, Beta and Delta variants, fell between March and December 2020. This CDR3 comprises 15 residues. Deletions cut 4 bases from V and 3 bases from J, with 15 bases between. Per the germline V gene, CDR1 is LGHNA and CDR2 is YSLEER. A note on this clonotype: Its antigen remains unidentified.

The J gene is TRBJ1-2, the V gene TRBV4-3, with D maybe TRBD1 (6 bases). Material: CD4+ T cells from blood, cultured in vitro. The clonotype was recovered from a human donor who had recovered from COVID-19. CDR3 sequence reads: CASSLQTGIDYGYTF. The CDR3 DNA is TGCGCCAGCAGCCTCCAGACAGGAATAGACTATGGCTACACCTTC.